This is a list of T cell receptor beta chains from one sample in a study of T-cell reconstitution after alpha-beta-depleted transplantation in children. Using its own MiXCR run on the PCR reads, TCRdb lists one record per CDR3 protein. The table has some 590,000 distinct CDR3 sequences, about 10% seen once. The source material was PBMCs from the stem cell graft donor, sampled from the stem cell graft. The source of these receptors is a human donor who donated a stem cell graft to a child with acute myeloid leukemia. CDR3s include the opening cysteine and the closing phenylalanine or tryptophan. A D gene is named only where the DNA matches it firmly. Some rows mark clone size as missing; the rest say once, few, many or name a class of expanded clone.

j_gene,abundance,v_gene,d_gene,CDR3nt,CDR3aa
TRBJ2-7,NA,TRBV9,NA,TGTGCCAGCAGCACTCGACTAGTGCCCTACGAGCAGTACTTC,CASSTRLVPYEQYF
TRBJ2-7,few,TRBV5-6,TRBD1,TGTGCCAGCAGCCCGACCACCGGGACAGGGGGCGGCGAGCAGTACTTC,CASSPTTGTGGGEQYF
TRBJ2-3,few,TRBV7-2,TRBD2,TGTGCCAGCAGCTTAGCCCCTATAGCGGGAGGCGAGGATACGCAGTATTTT,CASSLAPIAGGEDTQYF
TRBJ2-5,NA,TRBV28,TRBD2,TGTGCCAGCAGTTTGGGGAGCGGGAGTTTCCAAGAGACCCAGTACTTC,CASSLGSGSFQETQYF
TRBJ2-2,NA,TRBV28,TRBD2,TGTGCCAGCAGTTTCAGCGGGGGACCAACGAACACCGGGGAGCTGTTTTTT,CASSFSGGPTNTGELFF
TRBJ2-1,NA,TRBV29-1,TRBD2,TGCAGCTCCTACGGGGGGAATGAGCAGTTCTTC,CSSYGGNEQFF
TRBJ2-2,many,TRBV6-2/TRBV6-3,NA,TGTGCCAGCAGCAGGACTGCCATAGGGCGGGAGCTGTTTTTT,CASSRTAIGRELFF
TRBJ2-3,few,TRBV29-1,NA,TGCAGCGCCGAGGGCAGGGCCTTCACAGATACGCAGTATTTT,CSAEGRAFTDTQYF
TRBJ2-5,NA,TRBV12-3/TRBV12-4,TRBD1,TGTGCCAGCAGCAACAGGGGACAAGAGACCCAGTACTTC,CASSNRGQETQYF
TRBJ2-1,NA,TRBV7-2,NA,TGTGCCAGCAGCTTAGTTAGCCTCTCTCGATCCTACAATGAGCAGTTCTTC,CASSLVSLSRSYNEQFF
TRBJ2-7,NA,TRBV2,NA,TGTGCCAGCTCAGGATTGGGACATCTATACGAGCAGTACTTC,CASSGLGHLYEQYF
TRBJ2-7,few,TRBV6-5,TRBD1,TGTGCCAGCAGTTGGGCCGGGACAGGGGAATCCGAGCAGTACTTC,CASSWAGTGESEQYF
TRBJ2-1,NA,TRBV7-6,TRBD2,TGTGCCAGCAGCACCCCTAGCGGGAGTACAACCAATGAGCAGTTCTTC,CASSTPSGSTTNEQFF
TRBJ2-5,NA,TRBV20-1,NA,TGCAGTGCTAGGGGGTCCCCTGTGGAGGAGACCCAGTACTTC,CSARGSPVEETQYF
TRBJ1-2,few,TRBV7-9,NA,TGTGCCAGCAGCCCTCTGGGGAGCGCCTTC,CASSPLGSAF
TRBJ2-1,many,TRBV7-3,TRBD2,TGTGCCAGCAGCGCTACCCTAGCGGGAGTGCATGAGCAGTTCTTC,CASSATLAGVHEQFF
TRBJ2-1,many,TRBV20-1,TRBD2,TGCAGTGCTAGGGGACTAGCGGAGTACAATGAGCAGTTCTTC,CSARGLAEYNEQFF
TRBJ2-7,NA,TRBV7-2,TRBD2,TGTGCCAGCAGCTTCCTAGCGGGAGTTTACGAGCAGTACTTC,CASSFLAGVYEQYF
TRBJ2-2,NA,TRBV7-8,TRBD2,TGTGCCAGCAGCTTAGATTGGCGGGAGGCCGGGGAGCTGTTTTTT,CASSLDWREAGELFF